The clone carrying this T cell receptor beta chain showed up many times. Its antigen is unknown. The data are from a study of T cells in Graves' hyperthyroidism and ophthalmopathy. Whole-study results and caveats: Most thyroid-expanded clonotypes above 0.001 were also found in blood. Ophthalmopathy, which appeared later, was predicted by the model a median around 6 months before onset.

Diagnosing involved the use of clinical symptoms, serum thyroxine and TRAb, thyroid ultrasound and orbital computed tomography. The PBMCs were taken from roughly 10 ml of fresh peripheral blood. RNA transcripts gave rise to amplified TCR beta CDR3 regions. Initially, a first-round RT-PCR of the TCR CDR3 employed the HTBI primer set. TCRdb fed the multiplex PCR reads into MiXCR, producing one record per CDR3 protein. This sample carries hundreds of thousands of distinct CDR3 sequences, more than 12% of them seen once, and the ten largest clones take around 27%. The receptor was derived from a man aged 45 to 65 with Graves' ophthalmopathy. Sequencing used blood.

The CDR3 nucleotides are TGCAGTGCTACAAGGACTAGCGGGGAGCAGTACTTC. The encoded protein is CSATRTSGEQYF. This sequence joins TRBV20-1 and TRBJ2-7, with 11 bases fitting TRBD2. V was pared by 4 bases and J by 7 bases, with 3 bases of the junction left unmatched. Germline lookup yields CDR1 DFQATT and CDR2 SNEGSKA (reference sequence). The CDR3 runs to 12 residues.